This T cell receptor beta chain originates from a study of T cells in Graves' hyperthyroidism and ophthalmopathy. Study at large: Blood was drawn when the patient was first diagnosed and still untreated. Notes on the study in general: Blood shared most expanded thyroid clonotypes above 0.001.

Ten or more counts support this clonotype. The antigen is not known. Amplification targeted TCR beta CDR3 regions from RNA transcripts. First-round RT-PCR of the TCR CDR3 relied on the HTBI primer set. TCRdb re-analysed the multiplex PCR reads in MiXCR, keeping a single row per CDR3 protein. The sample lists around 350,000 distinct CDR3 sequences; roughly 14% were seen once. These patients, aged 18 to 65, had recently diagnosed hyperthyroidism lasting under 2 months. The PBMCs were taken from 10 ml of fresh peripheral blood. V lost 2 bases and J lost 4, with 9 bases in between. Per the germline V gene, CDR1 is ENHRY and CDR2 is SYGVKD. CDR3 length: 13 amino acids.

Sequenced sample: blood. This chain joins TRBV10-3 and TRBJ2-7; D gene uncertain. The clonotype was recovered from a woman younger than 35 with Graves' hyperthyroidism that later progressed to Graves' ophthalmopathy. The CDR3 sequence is CAISEASKYEQYF. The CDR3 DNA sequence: TGTGCCATCAGTGAGGCATCAAAGTACGAGCAGTACTTC.